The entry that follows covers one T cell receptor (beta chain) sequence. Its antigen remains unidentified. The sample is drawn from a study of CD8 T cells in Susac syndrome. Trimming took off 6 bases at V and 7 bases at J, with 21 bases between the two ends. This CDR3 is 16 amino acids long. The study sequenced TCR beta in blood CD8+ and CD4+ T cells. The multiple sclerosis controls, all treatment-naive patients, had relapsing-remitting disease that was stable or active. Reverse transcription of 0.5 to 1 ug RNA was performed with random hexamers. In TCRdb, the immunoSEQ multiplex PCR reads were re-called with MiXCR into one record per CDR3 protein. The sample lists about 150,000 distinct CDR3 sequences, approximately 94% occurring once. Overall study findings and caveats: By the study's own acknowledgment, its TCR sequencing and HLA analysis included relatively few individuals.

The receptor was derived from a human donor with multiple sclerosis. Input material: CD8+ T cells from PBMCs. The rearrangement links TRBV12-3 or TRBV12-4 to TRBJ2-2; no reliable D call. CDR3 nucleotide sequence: TGTGCCAGCAGGCCGTCCGGAGTAGCTGTATTCGGGGAGCTGTTTTTT. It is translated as CASRPSGVAVFGELFF.